The rows below give T cell receptor beta chains drawn from one sample of a study of T cell responses to AZD1222 COVID-19 vaccine. TCRdb's copy holds only in-frame clones and misses some; the assay was immunoSEQ multiplex PCR. The sample has 110,000 or so clones, more than 70% seen once; the top ten hold 6.5%. The material was peripheral blood, obtained 28 days after the second AZD1222 dose. Every receptor here comes from an adult who received the AZD1222 COVID-19 vaccine. CDR3s include the opening cysteine and the closing phenylalanine or tryptophan. A D gene is named only where the DNA matches it firmly. The listing skips clone size in some rows; elsewhere it reads once, few, many or a size class.

J gene: TRBJ1-1; V gene: TRBV7-6; clone size: few; D gene: TRBD1; CDR3 DNA: TGTGCCAGCAGCGCCTTACAGGGGGCAAGGACTGAAGCTTTCTTT; CDR3 protein: CASSALQGARTEAFF
J gene: TRBJ2-5; V gene: TRBV7-6; clone size: -; D gene: TRBD1; CDR3 DNA: TGTGCCAGCAGCCCCACAGGGGCCCGACAAGAGACCCAGTACTTC; CDR3 protein: CASSPTGARQETQYF
J gene: TRBJ1-1; V gene: TRBV4-1; clone size: -; D gene: TRBD1; CDR3 DNA: TGCGCCAGCAGCCGAGATATTCCGGGACAGAGGAACACTGAAGCTTTCTTT; CDR3 protein: CASSRDIPGQRNTEAFF
J gene: TRBJ2-3; V gene: TRBV9; clone size: once; D gene: -; CDR3 DNA: TGTGCCAGCACTCCCAACCAGCCACTCACAGATACGCAGTATTTT; CDR3 protein: CASTPNQPLTDTQYF
J gene: TRBJ1-3; V gene: TRBV10-3; clone size: -; D gene: -; CDR3 DNA: TGTGCCATCAGTGTACTCGGATCACGATCTGGAAACACCATATATTTT; CDR3 protein: CAISVLGSRSGNTIYF
J gene: TRBJ1-4; V gene: TRBV7-2; clone size: -; D gene: -; CDR3 DNA: TGTGCCAGCAGCACGGACAGCACTCTGAATGAAAAACTGTTTTTT; CDR3 protein: CASSTDSTLNEKLFF
J gene: TRBJ1-2; V gene: TRBV5-6; clone size: once; D gene: TRBD1; CDR3 DNA: TGTGCCAGCAGCTTAGGGGGCGATAACTATGGCTACACCTTC; CDR3 protein: CASSLGGDNYGYTF
J gene: TRBJ1-5; V gene: TRBV7-9; clone size: -; D gene: TRBD1; CDR3 DNA: TGTGCCAGCAGCCGAGGGGGCGATCGGGATCAGCCCCAGCATTTT; CDR3 protein: CASSRGGDRDQPQHF
J gene: TRBJ2-5; V gene: TRBV20-1; clone size: -; D gene: -; CDR3 DNA: TGCAGTATCCCCGGGACTCAGACCCAGTACTTC; CDR3 protein: CSIPGTQTQYF
J gene: TRBJ1-2; V gene: TRBV27; clone size: medium-sized; D gene: -; CDR3 DNA: TGTGCCAGCAGTCAGCTTGACGGGACCTATGGCTACACCTTC; CDR3 protein: CASSQLDGTYGYTF
J gene: TRBJ2-7; V gene: TRBV29-1; clone size: -; D gene: TRBD2; CDR3 DNA: TGCAGCGTTGGACGGGGGGGCCTCTACGAGCAGTACTTC; CDR3 protein: CSVGRGGLYEQYF
J gene: TRBJ2-5; V gene: TRBV9; clone size: -; D gene: TRBD2; CDR3 DNA: TGTGCCAGCAGCGTAGCGGGCGGGGGGGTAGGAGAGACCCAGTACTTC; CDR3 protein: CASSVAGGGVGETQYF
J gene: TRBJ1-5; V gene: TRBV5-8; clone size: -; D gene: TRBD1; CDR3 DNA: TGTGCCAGCAGCTTAAACAGGGGTAGGGAGCCCCAGCATTTT; CDR3 protein: CASSLNRGREPQHF
J gene: TRBJ2-5; V gene: TRBV27; clone size: -; D gene: TRBD2; CDR3 DNA: TGTGCCAGCAGTTTACTACCCCAGGTGGTAGCGGGGGCCGGTGAGACCCAGTACTTC; CDR3 protein: CASSLLPQVVAGAGETQYF
J gene: TRBJ2-1; V gene: TRBV15; clone size: -; D gene: -; CDR3 DNA: TGTGCCACCAGCAGAGAGAACAATGAGCAGTTCTTC; CDR3 protein: CATSRENNEQFF
J gene: TRBJ2-3; V gene: TRBV5-1; clone size: -; D gene: -; CDR3 DNA: TGCGCCAGCAGCTTGGGTTCGACGGGCACAGATACGCAGTATTTT; CDR3 protein: CASSLGSTGTDTQYF
J gene: TRBJ1-4; V gene: TRBV5-1; clone size: -; D gene: -; CDR3 DNA: TGCGCCAGCAGTTTAACTCAGGGGTCCCTTAATGAAAAACTGTTTTTT; CDR3 protein: CASSLTQGSLNEKLFF
J gene: TRBJ2-7; V gene: TRBV2; clone size: once; D gene: -; CDR3 DNA: TGTGCCAGCGATAGGGACCGGAGCTCCTACGAGCAGTACTTC; CDR3 protein: CASDRDRSSYEQYF
J gene: TRBJ1-2; V gene: TRBV12-3/TRBV12-4; clone size: once; D gene: TRBD1; CDR3 DNA: TGTGCCAGCAGTTCACAGGGGGCGAAGGGCTACACCTTC; CDR3 protein: CASSSQGAKGYTF
J gene: TRBJ1-2; V gene: TRBV7-9; clone size: -; D gene: -; CDR3 DNA: TGTGCCAGCAGCATAGCAGGGGAATATGGCTACACCTTC; CDR3 protein: CASSIAGEYGYTF
J gene: TRBJ1-1; V gene: TRBV18; clone size: -; D gene: -; CDR3 DNA: TGTGCCAGCTCACCATTTGATACAGGGTCGCCAGGTATTGAAGCTTTCTTT; CDR3 protein: CASSPFDTGSPGIEAFF
J gene: TRBJ1-6; V gene: TRBV7-9; clone size: -; D gene: -; CDR3 DNA: TGTGCCAGCAGCTCAGAGGGTCGTTCACCCCTCCACTTT; CDR3 protein: CASSSEGRSPLHF
J gene: TRBJ2-7; V gene: TRBV6-5; clone size: -; D gene: -; CDR3 DNA: TGTGCCAGCACCAACGGGCCAGGGGCATCCTACGAGCAGTACTTC; CDR3 protein: CASTNGPGASYEQYF
J gene: TRBJ1-1; V gene: TRBV29-1; clone size: -; D gene: TRBD1; CDR3 DNA: TGCAGCGTTCCCGGGACAGGGAATTTTCTGGGCACTGAAGCTTTCTTT; CDR3 protein: CSVPGTGNFLGTEAFF
J gene: TRBJ2-4; V gene: TRBV12-3/TRBV12-4; clone size: -; D gene: -; CDR3 DNA: TGTGCCAGCAGACGGACCCTCGAAAACATTCAGTACTTC; CDR3 protein: CASRRTLENIQYF
J gene: TRBJ2-6; V gene: TRBV21-1; clone size: -; D gene: -; CDR3 DNA: TGTGCCAGCAGCAAACCTGAGGGTTACTCTGGGGCCAACGTCCTGACTTTC; CDR3 protein: CASSKPEGYSGANVLTF
J gene: TRBJ1-5; V gene: TRBV18; clone size: -; D gene: -; CDR3 DNA: TGTGCCAGCTCCCTGGGCCTACAAGAGCCCCAGCATTTT; CDR3 protein: CASSLGLQEPQHF
J gene: TRBJ2-1; V gene: TRBV19; clone size: -; D gene: TRBD2; CDR3 DNA: TGTGCCAGTACCGTATTTGGGACTAGCGGGGGTGAGCAGTTCTTC; CDR3 protein: CASTVFGTSGGEQFF
J gene: TRBJ2-2; V gene: TRBV3-1/TRBV3-2; clone size: few; D gene: TRBD1; CDR3 DNA: TGTGCCAGCAGCCATTCTGGGACAGGGAGCACCGGGGAGCTGTTTTTT; CDR3 protein: CASSHSGTGSTGELFF
J gene: TRBJ2-1; V gene: TRBV3-1/TRBV3-2; clone size: -; D gene: -; CDR3 DNA: TGTGCCAGCAGCCAAGAAGGTAGGGCGGGGCGAGCGTTAAATGAGCAGTTCTTC; CDR3 protein: CASSQEGRAGRALNEQFF
J gene: TRBJ1-4; V gene: TRBV14; clone size: once; D gene: -; CDR3 DNA: TGTGCCAGCAGCCATCGGATGGTGGACAATGAGGAAAAACTGTTTTTT; CDR3 protein: CASSHRMVDNEEKLFF
J gene: TRBJ2-7; V gene: TRBV6-5; clone size: -; D gene: TRBD2; CDR3 DNA: TGTGCCAGCTGCCAGCGGGGGGCCTACGAGCAGTACTTC; CDR3 protein: CASCQRGAYEQYF
J gene: TRBJ2-5; V gene: TRBV12-3/TRBV12-4; clone size: -; D gene: -; CDR3 DNA: TGTGCCAGCAGTCCCGGGAGTCCTGAGACCCAGTACTTC; CDR3 protein: CASSPGSPETQYF
J gene: TRBJ2-1; V gene: TRBV6-5; clone size: -; D gene: -; CDR3 DNA: TGTGCCAGCATTGGACATCCGAATAGCAATGAGCAGTTCTTC; CDR3 protein: CASIGHPNSNEQFF
J gene: TRBJ2-5; V gene: TRBV9; clone size: -; D gene: -; CDR3 DNA: TGTGCCAGCAGCCTTGGGAGCGGAAACCAAGAGACCCAGTACTTC; CDR3 protein: CASSLGSGNQETQYF
J gene: TRBJ1-4; V gene: TRBV19; clone size: -; D gene: -; CDR3 DNA: TGTGCCAGTAGCGGAGCCCTCCAGACTAATGAAAAACTGTTTTTT; CDR3 protein: CASSGALQTNEKLFF
J gene: TRBJ1-3; V gene: TRBV5-1; clone size: -; D gene: TRBD1; CDR3 DNA: TGCGCCAGCAGCTTGGGACAGGGAGGAAACACCATATATTTT; CDR3 protein: CASSLGQGGNTIYF
J gene: TRBJ1-5; V gene: TRBV10-3; clone size: -; D gene: TRBD1; CDR3 DNA: TGTGCCATCAGCGACAGGGCAGTAGGTAATCAGCCCCAGCATTTT; CDR3 protein: CAISDRAVGNQPQHF
J gene: TRBJ2-1; V gene: TRBV19; clone size: -; D gene: TRBD1; CDR3 DNA: TGTGCCAGTAGTATACAAGAGGGACAGGAAGAGTTCTTC; CDR3 protein: CASSIQEGQEEFF